This is a list of T cell receptor beta chains from one sample in a study of control samples from healthy donors and cancer patients. TCRdb's copy holds only in-frame clones and misses some; the assay was immunoSEQ multiplex PCR. The table lists roughly 190,000 clones, 90% to 95% of them singletons. The source material was blood. The receptors were sampled from a woman aged 25-40 years in good health. CDR3s include the opening cysteine and the closing phenylalanine or tryptophan. The D gene is left open where the match is weak. Clone size appears in some rows only: once, few, many, or a class for an expanded clone.

clone size: .; J gene: TRBJ2-4; D gene: .; V gene: TRBV3-1/TRBV3-2; CDR3 DNA: TGTGCCAGCAGCGGACTCCTAGCCAAAAACATTCAGTACTTC; CDR3 protein: CASSGLLAKNIQYF
clone size: few; J gene: TRBJ2-3; D gene: TRBD2; V gene: TRBV11-2; CDR3 DNA: TGTGCCAGCAGCCCCACTAGCGGGGGGTTCCCAGATACGCAGTATTTT; CDR3 protein: CASSPTSGGFPDTQYF
clone size: .; J gene: TRBJ2-4; D gene: .; V gene: TRBV5-1; CDR3 DNA: TGCGCCAGCAGCTTGGCTACCAGGGGGGTAGCCAAAAACATTCAGTACTTC; CDR3 protein: CASSLATRGVAKNIQYF
clone size: .; J gene: TRBJ2-1; D gene: TRBD2; V gene: TRBV3-1/TRBV3-2; CDR3 DNA: TGTGCCAGCAGCCAAGGGCTAGCGGGGGGTGATGAGCAGTTCTTC; CDR3 protein: CASSQGLAGGDEQFF
clone size: .; J gene: TRBJ1-1; D gene: TRBD1; V gene: TRBV5-1; CDR3 DNA: TGCGCCAGCAGCCGGGGACAGGGAGACACTGAAGCTTTCTTT; CDR3 protein: CASSRGQGDTEAFF
clone size: .; J gene: TRBJ2-5; D gene: TRBD2; V gene: TRBV28; CDR3 DNA: TGTGCCAGCGGAGGCGGCCTAGCGGGAGGGCAAGAGACCCAGTACTTC; CDR3 protein: CASGGGLAGGQETQYF
clone size: once; J gene: TRBJ1-6; D gene: .; V gene: TRBV18; CDR3 DNA: TGTGCCAGCTCACCCAGAAATTCACCCCTCCACTTT; CDR3 protein: CASSPRNSPLHF
clone size: .; J gene: TRBJ1-4; D gene: .; V gene: TRBV19; CDR3 DNA: TGTGCCAGTAGTACAGGGTCGAGTGAAAAACTGTTTTTT; CDR3 protein: CASSTGSSEKLFF
clone size: .; J gene: TRBJ1-4; D gene: .; V gene: TRBV28; CDR3 DNA: TGTGCCAGCAGATCGGGACTCTATAATGAAAAACTGTTTTTT; CDR3 protein: CASRSGLYNEKLFF
clone size: .; J gene: TRBJ1-2; D gene: .; V gene: TRBV10-2; CDR3 DNA: TGCGCCAGCAGTGAGTCGGGGGGCCCCGGCTACACCTTC; CDR3 protein: CASSESGGPGYTF
clone size: .; J gene: TRBJ2-7; D gene: .; V gene: TRBV15; CDR3 DNA: TGTGCCACCAGCATAGACAGGTACGGAGCCTACGAGCAGTACTTC; CDR3 protein: CATSIDRYGAYEQYF
clone size: .; J gene: TRBJ1-3; D gene: .; V gene: TRBV18; CDR3 DNA: TGTGCCAGCTCACCATTAATCGGGCAGGGGATAACAGGAAACACCATATATTTT; CDR3 protein: CASSPLIGQGITGNTIYF
clone size: .; J gene: TRBJ2-7; D gene: TRBD1; V gene: TRBV6-5; CDR3 DNA: TGTGCCAGCAGCCCCGGGACAGCCTACGAGCAGTACTTC; CDR3 protein: CASSPGTAYEQYF
clone size: .; J gene: TRBJ1-1; D gene: .; V gene: TRBV3-1/TRBV3-2; CDR3 DNA: TGTGCCAGCAGCCGACAGGACACCCTGAACACTGAAGCTTTCTTT; CDR3 protein: CASSRQDTLNTEAFF
clone size: .; J gene: TRBJ2-7; D gene: TRBD2; V gene: TRBV19; CDR3 DNA: TGTGCCAGTAGTATTGGGACTAGCGGCTACGAGCAGTACTTC; CDR3 protein: CASSIGTSGYEQYF
clone size: .; J gene: TRBJ2-3; D gene: TRBD2; V gene: TRBV28; CDR3 DNA: TGTGCCAGCAGTGTCACTAGCGGGAGCACAGATACGCAGTATTTT; CDR3 protein: CASSVTSGSTDTQYF
clone size: .; J gene: TRBJ1-6; D gene: TRBD1; V gene: TRBV19; CDR3 DNA: TGTGCCAGTAGACCGGGACAGGGATCGTATAATTCACCCCTCCACTTT; CDR3 protein: CASRPGQGSYNSPLHF
clone size: .; J gene: TRBJ2-1; D gene: .; V gene: TRBV10-3; CDR3 DNA: TGTGCCATCAGCGCTAGCGACAATGAGCAGTTCTTC; CDR3 protein: CAISASDNEQFF
clone size: .; J gene: TRBJ2-1; D gene: .; V gene: TRBV12-3/TRBV12-4; CDR3 DNA: TGTGCCAGCAGTTTCAGGCCGGATGAGCAGTTCTTC; CDR3 protein: CASSFRPDEQFF
clone size: .; J gene: TRBJ1-2; D gene: TRBD1; V gene: TRBV3-1/TRBV3-2; CDR3 DNA: TGTGCCAGCAGCCAAACCGGGACAGGGGGTGGGGGCTACACCTTC; CDR3 protein: CASSQTGTGGGGYTF
clone size: .; J gene: TRBJ2-7; D gene: TRBD1; V gene: TRBV18; CDR3 DNA: TGTGCCAGCTCACCACCGGGACAGCGAACCTACGAGCAGTACTTC; CDR3 protein: CASSPPGQRTYEQYF
clone size: .; J gene: TRBJ1-1; D gene: .; V gene: TRBV2; CDR3 DNA: TGTGCCAGCAGTGAAGGCGGCGTTTCAAGGACTGAAGCTTTCTTT; CDR3 protein: CASSEGGVSRTEAFF
clone size: .; J gene: TRBJ1-3; D gene: .; V gene: TRBV7-2; CDR3 DNA: TGTGCCAGCAGCTTACGGTTGGGTCCCCCTGGAAACACCATATATTTT; CDR3 protein: CASSLRLGPPGNTIYF
clone size: .; J gene: TRBJ1-6; D gene: .; V gene: TRBV7-3; CDR3 DNA: TGTGCCAGCAGCGCAAGCGGGAGCTCCTATAATTCACCCCTCCACTTT; CDR3 protein: CASSASGSSYNSPLHF
clone size: .; J gene: TRBJ2-1; D gene: .; V gene: TRBV7-9; CDR3 DNA: TGTGCCAGCAGCTTATCCAGAATCTCCTACAATGAGCAGTTCTTC; CDR3 protein: CASSLSRISYNEQFF
clone size: .; J gene: TRBJ2-7; D gene: TRBD1; V gene: TRBV30; CDR3 DNA: TGTGCCTGGAGTGGACAGACAGGGGCCTACGAGCAGTACTTC; CDR3 protein: CAWSGQTGAYEQYF
clone size: .; J gene: TRBJ1-1; D gene: TRBD1; V gene: TRBV10-3; CDR3 DNA: TGTGCCATCAGTCCGGGACAGGGGGCGGGGAACACTGAAGCTTTCTTT; CDR3 protein: CAISPGQGAGNTEAFF
clone size: .; J gene: TRBJ2-1; D gene: TRBD2; V gene: TRBV2; CDR3 DNA: TGTGCCAGCACCGGGACTAGGGGGTACAATGAGCAGTTCTTC; CDR3 protein: CASTGTRGYNEQFF
clone size: .; J gene: TRBJ1-1; D gene: .; V gene: TRBV28; CDR3 DNA: TGTGCCAGCAGTTTGTCCAGGGTGGGAACTGAAGCTTTCTTT; CDR3 protein: CASSLSRVGTEAFF
clone size: few; J gene: TRBJ2-7; D gene: .; V gene: TRBV5-6; CDR3 DNA: TGTGCCAGCAGCTTGTTACAGGGTAGGACCTACGAGCAGTACTTC; CDR3 protein: CASSLLQGRTYEQYF
clone size: .; J gene: TRBJ2-1; D gene: .; V gene: TRBV29-1; CDR3 DNA: TGCAGCGTTGAAGACCCCAGGGAGCAGTTCTTC; CDR3 protein: CSVEDPREQFF
clone size: .; J gene: TRBJ2-7; D gene: .; V gene: TRBV10-3; CDR3 DNA: TGTGCCAGCGGTGGACACCCCTACGAGCAGTACTTC; CDR3 protein: CASGGHPYEQYF
clone size: .; J gene: TRBJ1-1; D gene: .; V gene: TRBV5-5; CDR3 DNA: TGTGCCAGCAGCTTTCCGGGCACAAACACTGAAGCTTTCTTT; CDR3 protein: CASSFPGTNTEAFF
clone size: .; J gene: TRBJ2-1; D gene: .; V gene: TRBV27; CDR3 DNA: TGTGCCAGCAGTGTTATAAAGGGGAGCTCCTACAATGAGCAGTTCTTC; CDR3 protein: CASSVIKGSSYNEQFF
clone size: once; J gene: TRBJ1-2; D gene: .; V gene: TRBV29-1; CDR3 DNA: TGCAGCGGACAGCCCCTTAACTATGGCTACACCTTC; CDR3 protein: CSGQPLNYGYTF
clone size: .; J gene: TRBJ1-2; D gene: .; V gene: TRBV11-1; CDR3 DNA: TGTGCCAGCAGCTTAATACGTAACTATGGCTACACCTTC; CDR3 protein: CASSLIRNYGYTF
clone size: .; J gene: TRBJ1-1; D gene: .; V gene: TRBV11-3; CDR3 DNA: TGTGCCAGCAGCTTAGGAGGGGGGGTCATGAACACTGAAGCTTTCTTT; CDR3 protein: CASSLGGGVMNTEAFF
clone size: few; J gene: TRBJ2-7; D gene: TRBD2; V gene: TRBV7-9; CDR3 DNA: TGTGCCAGCAGCTTAAGTGCGGGAGGGTCTTCCTACGAGCAGTACTTC; CDR3 protein: CASSLSAGGSSYEQYF
clone size: .; J gene: TRBJ1-2; D gene: .; V gene: TRBV19; CDR3 DNA: TGTGCCAGTAGTATTCAGGGACCCTATGGCTACACCTTC; CDR3 protein: CASSIQGPYGYTF
clone size: .; J gene: TRBJ1-1; D gene: TRBD1; V gene: TRBV15; CDR3 DNA: TGTGCCACCAGCAGCAAGACAGGGGGTATTACTGAAGCTTTCTTT; CDR3 protein: CATSSKTGGITEAFF
clone size: .; J gene: TRBJ1-5; D gene: TRBD1; V gene: TRBV6-6; CDR3 DNA: TGTGCCAGCAGTTCCCCGACAGGGGGGCGGCAGCCCCAGCATTTT; CDR3 protein: CASSSPTGGRQPQHF
clone size: .; J gene: TRBJ2-1; D gene: TRBD1; V gene: TRBV19; CDR3 DNA: TGTGCCAGTACAGGACAGGGCTCCAATGAGCAGTTCTTC; CDR3 protein: CASTGQGSNEQFF
clone size: .; J gene: TRBJ1-6; D gene: .; V gene: TRBV15; CDR3 DNA: TGTGCCACCAGCAGAACCCGGCCGTCCAATAATTCACCCCTCCACTTT; CDR3 protein: CATSRTRPSNNSPLHF
clone size: .; J gene: TRBJ2-6; D gene: .; V gene: TRBV4-1; CDR3 DNA: TGCGCCAGCAGCCAAGCCGGGGCCAACGTCCTGACTTTC; CDR3 protein: CASSQAGANVLTF
clone size: .; J gene: TRBJ2-7; D gene: TRBD2; V gene: TRBV14; CDR3 DNA: TGTGCCAGCAGCCAAGATCTTGGGGTAGCGGGAGGTTACGAGCAGTACTTC; CDR3 protein: CASSQDLGVAGGYEQYF
clone size: .; J gene: TRBJ1-2; D gene: .; V gene: TRBV20-1; CDR3 DNA: TGCAGTGCTAGAGGTCGGAGGGGCTACACCTTC; CDR3 protein: CSARGRRGYTF
clone size: .; J gene: TRBJ2-2; D gene: TRBD1; V gene: TRBV10-1; CDR3 DNA: TGCGCCAGCAGTGAGAAGGACAGGGTTTTGTCCGGGGAGCTGTTTTTT; CDR3 protein: CASSEKDRVLSGELFF
clone size: .; J gene: TRBJ2-3; D gene: .; V gene: TRBV12-3/TRBV12-4; CDR3 DNA: TGTGCCAGCAGTTCAGGGGGCACAGATACGCAGTATTTT; CDR3 protein: CASSSGGTDTQYF
clone size: .; J gene: TRBJ1-1; D gene: TRBD1; V gene: TRBV7-9; CDR3 DNA: TGTGCCAGCAGCCGCGACAGGGGCGGCACTGAAGCTTTCTTT; CDR3 protein: CASSRDRGGTEAFF
clone size: .; J gene: TRBJ1-1; D gene: TRBD1; V gene: TRBV29-1; CDR3 DNA: TGCAGCGTCTCCGGGACAGGGGATGAATTGAACACTGAAGCTTTCTTT; CDR3 protein: CSVSGTGDELNTEAFF
clone size: .; J gene: TRBJ2-2; D gene: TRBD2; V gene: TRBV7-3; CDR3 DNA: TGTGCCAGCAGCTTACGGGCCGCTAGCGGGGGGGCCGGGGAGCTGTTTTTT; CDR3 protein: CASSLRAASGGAGELFF
clone size: few; J gene: TRBJ1-5; D gene: .; V gene: TRBV18; CDR3 DNA: TGTGCCAGCTCACCTTCGGGGTTTTATCAGCCCCAGCATTTT; CDR3 protein: CASSPSGFYQPQHF
clone size: .; J gene: TRBJ2-6; D gene: TRBD1; V gene: TRBV27; CDR3 DNA: TGTGCCAGCAGTTTGGGGTGGGACAGCTCTGGGGCCAACGTCCTGACTTTC; CDR3 protein: CASSLGWDSSGANVLTF
clone size: .; J gene: TRBJ1-6; D gene: .; V gene: TRBV24-1; CDR3 DNA: TGTGCCACCAGTGCAGGGATTAATTCACCCCTCCACTTT; CDR3 protein: CATSAGINSPLHF
clone size: .; J gene: TRBJ1-6; D gene: .; V gene: TRBV7-2; CDR3 DNA: TGTGCCAGCAGCTTAGGGCAGGTGAATTCACCCCTCCACTTT; CDR3 protein: CASSLGQVNSPLHF
clone size: .; J gene: TRBJ1-3; D gene: .; V gene: TRBV6-5; CDR3 DNA: TGTGCCAGCAGGGGACAACTCTCTGGAAACACCATATATTTT; CDR3 protein: CASRGQLSGNTIYF
clone size: .; J gene: TRBJ1-2; D gene: .; V gene: TRBV29-1; CDR3 DNA: TGCAGCGTTGAGCAGCAGGAAGGCTACACCTTC; CDR3 protein: CSVEQQEGYTF
clone size: .; J gene: TRBJ1-4; D gene: TRBD1; V gene: TRBV5-7; CDR3 DNA: TGTGCCAGCAGCTTGGAACAGGGGGCGTATGAAAAACTGTTTTTT; CDR3 protein: CASSLEQGAYEKLFF
clone size: .; J gene: TRBJ1-5; D gene: .; V gene: TRBV2; CDR3 DNA: TGTGCCAGCAGTGATACATATAGCAATCAGCCCCAGCATTTT; CDR3 protein: CASSDTYSNQPQHF
clone size: .; J gene: TRBJ2-6; D gene: TRBD1; V gene: TRBV7-9; CDR3 DNA: TGTGCCAGCAGCTTAAGAGGACAGGGACTTTCCTCTGGGGCCAACGTCCTGACTTTC; CDR3 protein: CASSLRGQGLSSGANVLTF